Listed here is a single TCR beta chain. CDR3 size: 13 residues. The V end was cut by 0 bases, the J end by 6 bases, with 10 bases between. Germline V lookup: CDR1 GTSNPN, CDR2 SVGIG (reference sequence). RNA, once extracted, was reverse transcribed into cDNA for use as the sequencing template. Clones were read by immunoSEQ multiplex PCR, and TCRdb kept only the in-frame ones, dropping some. This table has about 270,000 clones, 60% appearing once. This specimen comes from a study of CD8+ T cells in alopecia areata. Regarding treatment: oral pan-JAK inhibitor, 5-10 mg twice daily. Sequencing was performed on CD4+ T cells sorted from blood, taken around week 54, from a patient treated with tofacitinib. The chain links TRBV30 to TRBJ2-3; D call uncertain. This TCR came from a human donor with alopecia areata. The CDR3 here is CAWSVVYVDTQYF. CDR3 nucleotides: TGTGCCTGGAGTGTGGTGTATGTCGATACGCAGTATTTT.